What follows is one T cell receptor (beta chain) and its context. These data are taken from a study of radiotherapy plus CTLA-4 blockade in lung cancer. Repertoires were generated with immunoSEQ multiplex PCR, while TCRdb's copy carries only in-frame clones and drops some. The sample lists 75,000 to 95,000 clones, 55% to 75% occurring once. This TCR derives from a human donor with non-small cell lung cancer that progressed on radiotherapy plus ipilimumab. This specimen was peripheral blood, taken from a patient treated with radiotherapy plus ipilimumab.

The CDR3 bases are TGTGCCAGCAGCTTACAGGGTAACGCCGGGGAGCTGTTTTTT. This sequence encodes CASSLQGNAGELFF. The gene calls are TRBV7-2 and TRBJ2-2, with a weak D call TRBD1 (5 bases). Germline loops: CDR1 SGHTA, CDR2 FQGNSA. The CDR3 covers 14 residues. V was trimmed by 2 bases and J by 6 bases, leaving 10 bases between them. Combining the CDR3 with reference TRBV7-2 and TRBJ2-2 gives the whole variable domain GAGVSQSPSNKVTEKGKDVELRCDPISGHTALYWYRQSLGQGLEFLIYFQGNSAPDKSGLPSDRFSAERTGGSVSTLTIQRTQQEDSAVYLCASSLQGNAGELFFGEGSRLTVL.